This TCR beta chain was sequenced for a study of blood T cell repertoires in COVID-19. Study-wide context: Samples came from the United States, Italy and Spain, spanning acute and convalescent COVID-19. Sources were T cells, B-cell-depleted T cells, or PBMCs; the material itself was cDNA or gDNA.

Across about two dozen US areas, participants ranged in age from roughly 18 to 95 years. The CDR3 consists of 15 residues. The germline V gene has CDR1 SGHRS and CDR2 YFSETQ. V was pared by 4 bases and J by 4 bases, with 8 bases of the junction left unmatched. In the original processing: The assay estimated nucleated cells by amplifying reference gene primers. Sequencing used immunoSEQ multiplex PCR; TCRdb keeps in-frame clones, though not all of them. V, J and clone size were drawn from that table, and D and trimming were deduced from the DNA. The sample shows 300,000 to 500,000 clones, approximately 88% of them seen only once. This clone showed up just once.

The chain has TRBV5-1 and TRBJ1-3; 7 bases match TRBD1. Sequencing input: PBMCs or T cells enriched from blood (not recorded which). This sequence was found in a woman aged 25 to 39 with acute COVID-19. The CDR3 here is CASSPDRVGGNTIYF. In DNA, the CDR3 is TGCGCCAGCAGCCCCGACAGGGTGGGAGGAAACACCATATATTTT.